The following is a T cell receptor (beta chain) sequence with its context. Naive CD8 cells were CD45RO-negative, positively selected for CCR7, excluding terminally differentiated effector memory CD45RA+ cells. Genomic DNA from each subset was divided evenly over several immunoSEQ plates. Assay used: immunoSEQ multiplex PCR; TCRdb lists only in-frame clones, some missing. The top ten hold 20% to 25% of the sample, which has about 700,000 clones, under 95% seen once. The data originate from a study of shared clonotypes between healthy human individuals. The TCR sequence derives from a man aged 30 to 45 in good health. What was sequenced was naive CD8+ T cells sorted from blood.

The chain's CDR3 is CASSFFPSPPYEQYF. The CDR3 DNA follows: TGTGCCAGCAGCTTTTTTCCGAGTCCTCCCTACGAGCAGTACTTC. V is TRBV7-2 and J is TRBJ2-7; D gene ambiguous. The length of the CDR3 is 15 residues. Germline values: CDR1 SGHTA, CDR2 FQGNSA. Trimming cost V 3 bases and J 2 bases, with 14 bases left between them. The full variable domain, rest sourced from reference TRBV7-2 and TRBJ2-7, is GAGVSQSPSNKVTEKGKDVELRCDPISGHTALYWYRQSLGQGLEFLIYFQGNSAPDKSGLPSDRFSAERTGGSVSTLTIQRTQQEDSAVYLCASSFFPSPPYEQYFGPGTRLTVT.